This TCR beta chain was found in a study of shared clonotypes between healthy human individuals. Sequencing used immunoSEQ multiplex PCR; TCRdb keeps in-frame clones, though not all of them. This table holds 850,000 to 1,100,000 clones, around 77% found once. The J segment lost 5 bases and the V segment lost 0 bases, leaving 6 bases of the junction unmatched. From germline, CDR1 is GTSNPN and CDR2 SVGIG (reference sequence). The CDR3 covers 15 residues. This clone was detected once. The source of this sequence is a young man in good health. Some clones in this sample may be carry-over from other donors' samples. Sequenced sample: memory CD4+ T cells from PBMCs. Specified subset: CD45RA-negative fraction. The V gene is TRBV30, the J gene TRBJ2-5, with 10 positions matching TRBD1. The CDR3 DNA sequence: TGTGCCTGGAGTGTACGGACAGGGGGGAGGGAGACCCAGTACTTC. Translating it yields CAWSVRTGGRETQYF.